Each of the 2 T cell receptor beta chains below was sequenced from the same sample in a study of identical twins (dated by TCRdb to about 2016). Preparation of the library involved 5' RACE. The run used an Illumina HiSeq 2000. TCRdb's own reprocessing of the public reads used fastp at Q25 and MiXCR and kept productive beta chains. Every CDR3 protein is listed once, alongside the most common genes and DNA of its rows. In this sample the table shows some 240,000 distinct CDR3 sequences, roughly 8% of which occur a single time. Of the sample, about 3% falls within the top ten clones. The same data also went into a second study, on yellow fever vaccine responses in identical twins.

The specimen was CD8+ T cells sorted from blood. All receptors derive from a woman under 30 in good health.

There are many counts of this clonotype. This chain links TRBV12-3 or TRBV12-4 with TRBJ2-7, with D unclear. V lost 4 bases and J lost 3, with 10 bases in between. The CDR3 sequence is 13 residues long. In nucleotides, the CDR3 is TGTGCCAGCAGTTGGTCGCCATACTACGAGCAGTACTTC. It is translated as CASSWSPYYEQYF.

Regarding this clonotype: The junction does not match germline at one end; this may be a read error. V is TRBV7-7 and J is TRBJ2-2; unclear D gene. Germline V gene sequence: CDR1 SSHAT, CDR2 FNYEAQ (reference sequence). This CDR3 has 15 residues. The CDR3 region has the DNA TGTGCTAGCAGCCTAGGACCGGGGAACACCGGGGAGCTGTTTTTT. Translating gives CASSLGPGNTGELFF.